This entry describes one T cell receptor beta chain. The antigen remains undetermined. These data come from a study of Graves' ophthalmopathy and Graves' hyperthyroidism. Study results and caveats: Prediction of ophthalmopathy progression reached roughly 68% sensitivity and roughly 72% specificity. Most thyroid-expanded clonotypes exceeding 0.001 frequency were also found in blood.

The germline CDR1 and CDR2 sequences are MNHNY and SVGAGI (reference sequence). V was clipped by 6 bases and J by 3 bases; unmatched bases: 16. This CDR3 is 17 amino acids long. Uncontrolled infections, other autoimmune diseases, pregnancy or lactation barred patients from enrollment. As diagnostic evidence, clinical symptoms, serum thyroxine, TRAb, thyroid ultrasound and orbital computed tomography were relied upon. The authors amplified TCR beta CDR3 regions, and they did so from RNA transcripts for repertoire sequencing. First-round RT-PCR used HTBI primers; second-round multiplex PCR followed. Each CDR3 protein is one row after TCRdb ran MiXCR on the multiplex PCR reads. The table records around 1.1 million distinct CDR3 sequences, about 35% of them present only once.

The clonotype was recovered from an adult man with Graves' hyperthyroidism. Sequenced: peripheral blood or thyroid tissue (not recorded which). This chain links TRBV6-6 with TRBJ2-7, with 8 positions matching TRBD1. CDR3 sequence reads: CASSNRDRLPGSYEQYF. The CDR3, as DNA: TGTGCCAGCAGCAACCGGGACAGGCTACCAGGGAGCTACGAGCAGTACTTC.